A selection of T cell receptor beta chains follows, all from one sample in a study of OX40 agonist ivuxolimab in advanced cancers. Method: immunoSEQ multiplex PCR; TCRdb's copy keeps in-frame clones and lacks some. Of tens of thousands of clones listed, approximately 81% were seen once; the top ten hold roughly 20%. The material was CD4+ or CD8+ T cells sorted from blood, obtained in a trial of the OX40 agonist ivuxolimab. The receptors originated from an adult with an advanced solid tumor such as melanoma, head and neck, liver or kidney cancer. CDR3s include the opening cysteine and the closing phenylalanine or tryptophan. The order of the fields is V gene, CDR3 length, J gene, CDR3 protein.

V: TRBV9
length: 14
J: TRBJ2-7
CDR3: CASSLGGAGYEQYF

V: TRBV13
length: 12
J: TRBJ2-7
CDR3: CASSLSRREQYF

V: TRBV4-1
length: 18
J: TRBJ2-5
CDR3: CASSHAPKGNLGQETQYF

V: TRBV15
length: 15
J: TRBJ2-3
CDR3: CATSPRGTSTDTQYF

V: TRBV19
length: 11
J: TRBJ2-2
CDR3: CASLYTGELFF

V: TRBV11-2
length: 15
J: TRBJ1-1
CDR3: CASSLWRGLSTEAFF

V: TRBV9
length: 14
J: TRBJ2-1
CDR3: CASSVAAGDNEQFF

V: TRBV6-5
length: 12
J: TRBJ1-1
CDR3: CASSFGNTEAFF

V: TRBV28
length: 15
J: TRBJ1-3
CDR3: CASRTDVLSGNTIYF

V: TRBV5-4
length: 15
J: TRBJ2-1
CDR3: CASSLAGGAHNEQFF

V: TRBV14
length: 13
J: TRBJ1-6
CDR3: CASSQERSSPLHF

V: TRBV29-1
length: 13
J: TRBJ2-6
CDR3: CSVVAPGANVLTF

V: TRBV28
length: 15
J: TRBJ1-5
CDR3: CASSLRGTGFTPQHF

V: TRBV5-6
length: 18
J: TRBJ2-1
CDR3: CASSLEHGTPESYNEQFF